Presented here are 29 T cell receptor beta chains from one specimen sequenced in a study of T-cell reconstitution after alpha-beta-depleted transplantation in children. Unique molecular identifiers were incorporated during preparation of the TCRbeta library. MiXCR, run by TCRdb on the PCR reads, gives a single entry per CDR3 protein. The profile covers 750,000 to 950,000 distinct CDR3 sequences, with roughly 15% appearing a single time and 5% taken by the ten largest. Source: PBMCs, mostly from graft donor cells, taken 360 days after TCRalphabeta/CD19-depleted stem cell transplant. Every receptor here comes from a male patient aged 10-17 years who had a stem cell transplant for acute lymphoblastic leukemia, so the T cells may come from the graft donor.

The genes are TRBV6-5 and TRBJ2-1, with D possibly matching TRBD2 (5 bases). The CDR3 extends over 19 amino acids. Germline CDR1 and CDR2: MNHEY and SVGAGI. Between the trimmed V and J ends, which lost 6 bases and 5 bases, there was a span of 29 bases. Here the CDR3 reads CASRTLPLVPLARHNEQFF. The DNA for the CDR3 is TGTGCCAGCAGAACCCTCCCACTAGTACCCCTTGCTCGCCACAATGAGCAGTTCTTC.

This clonotype was observed a few times. The chain couples TRBV12-3 or TRBV12-4 to TRBJ2-7; TRBD1 is a possible D gene (6 bases). Trimming cost V 3 bases and J 3 bases, with 15 bases left between them. The CDR3 runs to 15 residues. The CDR3 region is CASSLRSGAGYEQYF. As DNA, the CDR3 is TGTGCCAGCAGTTTGAGGTCAGGGGCCGGCTACGAGCAGTACTTC.

The chain carries TRBV20-1 and TRBJ2-7; TRBD1 matches at 10 bases. J lost 7 bases, V lost 6 bases, and 3 bases had no gene match. Germline V gene data show CDR1 as DFQATT and CDR2 as SNEGSKA (reference sequence). CDR3 length: 11 residues. CDR3 bases: TGCAGTGCCCGGACAGGGGGTGAGCAGTACTTC. It yields the protein CSARTGGEQYF.

The rearrangement joins TRBV12-3 or TRBV12-4 to TRBJ2-7, with 10 bases identical to TRBD1. The CDR3 loop spans 14 amino acids. Trimming took 5 bases from V and 6 from J; bases not matched to a gene: 7. Here the CDR3 DNA reads TGTGCCAGCAGTCCTTGGGACAGGGGAGGCGAGCAGTACTTC. It codes for CASSPWDRGGEQYF.

The chain recombines TRBV28 with TRBJ2-7; possibly TRBD1 for D (5 bases). Deletions cut 4 bases from V and 3 bases from J, with 13 bases between. The germline V gene has CDR1 MDHEN and CDR2 SYDVKM. This CDR3 region has 14 residues. The CDR3 loop reads CASSSGWIGYEQYF. The CDR3 DNA is TGTGCCAGCAGTTCAGGGTGGATAGGCTACGAGCAGTACTTC.

A few counts support this clonotype. The chain recombines TRBV5-1 with TRBJ1-4; D gene ambiguous. CDR3 size: 16 residues. Trimming removed 3 bases at V and 0 bases at J, with 12 bases between. Germline V gene lookup returns CDR1 SGHRS and CDR2 YFSETQ. The CDR3 reads CASSSTKGPTNEKLFF. In DNA, the CDR3 is TGCGCCAGCAGCTCAACAAAGGGTCCAACTAATGAAAAACTGTTTTTT.

The table lists this clonotype with a few counts. V usage is TRBV29-1 and J usage is TRBJ2-3, with D perhaps matching TRBD1 or TRBD2 (6 bases each). V was pared by 4 bases and J by 0 bases, with 17 bases between. Per germline, CDR1 SQVTM and CDR2 ANQGSEA. The CDR3 consists of 16 residues. CDR3: CSVGPGASVSTDTQYF. The CDR3, as DNA: TGCAGCGTTGGACCAGGGGCTAGCGTGAGCACAGATACGCAGTATTTT.

This clonotype was counted a few times. This chain's CDR3 is CASSEPSGGSYNEQFF. The CDR3 nucleotides are TGTGCCAGCAGTGAACCCTCCGGGGGCTCCTACAATGAGCAGTTCTTC. This chain links TRBV25-1 with TRBJ2-1; weak D call: TRBD2 (6 bases). This CDR3 has 16 residues. The V and J ends lost 2 bases and 0 bases respectively, with 11 bases between them. The germline V gene has CDR1 MGHDK and CDR2 SYGVNS.

This clonotype was counted between two and nine times. V is TRBV5-1 and J is TRBJ2-1; no firm D call. The CDR3 consists of 15 residues. Germline V gene sequence: CDR1 SGHRS, CDR2 YFSETQ. V was shortened by 4 bases and J by 0 bases, with 11 bases between the two germline ends. CDR3 amino acids: CASSPNPYSYNEQFF. For the CDR3, the DNA is TGCGCCAGCAGCCCCAACCCGTACTCCTACAATGAGCAGTTCTTC.

In DNA, the CDR3 is TGCGCCAGCAGCTTGGTTAGCGGGAGCAATGAGCAGTTCTTC. It codes for CASSLVSGSNEQFF. V gene TRBV5-1 combines with J gene TRBJ2-1, with 9 bases aligning to TRBD2. CDR1 is SGHRS, CDR2 YFSETQ, per germline. This CDR3 contains 14 residues. V shed 0 bases, J shed 6 bases, and the junction held 1 base outside the gene matches.

This clonotype was observed a handful of times. The chain is built from TRBV7-9 and TRBJ2-7; perhaps D is TRBD1 or TRBD2 (5 bases each). This CDR3 is 14 amino acids long. Germline V gene sequence: CDR1 SEHNR, CDR2 FQNEAQ (reference sequence). Trimming cost V 6 bases and J 7 bases, with 19 bases left between them. The CDR3 is CASSSRAGTREQYF. Here the CDR3 DNA reads TGTGCCAGCAGTTCCCGTGCCGGGACGAGGGAGCAGTACTTC.

The rearrangement uses TRBV12-3 or TRBV12-4 and TRBJ2-7, with 9 positions matching TRBD2. The CDR3 is 17 residues long. With V trimmed by 3 bases and J by 0 bases, 9 bases remained unmatched. CDR3 in amino acids: CASSLVVGLARSYEQYF. CDR3 bases: TGTGCCAGCAGTTTGGTAGTAGGACTAGCGCGCTCCTACGAGCAGTACTTC.

J is TRBJ1-4 and V is TRBV7-2; no clear D. With 3 bases removed from V and 10 bases from J, the gap between germline ends came to 15 bases. The V gene's germline CDR1 is SGHTA and CDR2 FQGNSA. CDR3 length equals 14 residues. CDR3 coding DNA: TGTGCCAGCAGCTTTTCCTGGGTGGGAGTAAAACTGTTTTTT. This gives the protein CASSFSWVGVKLFF.

J is TRBJ1-4 and V is TRBV5-1, with D hard to call. The CDR3 totals 13 residues. Germline loops: CDR1 SGHRS, CDR2 YFSETQ. V was cut by 4 bases and J by 8 bases, with 12 bases left in between. CDR3 nucleotide sequence: TGCGCCAGCAGCGTTGAGCCAATAGAAAAACTGTTTTTT. It encodes CASSVEPIEKLFF.

The chain employs TRBV12-3 or TRBV12-4 and TRBJ1-1; D unresolved. This CDR3 is 11 amino acids long. V dropped 7 bases and J dropped 6 bases, with 9 bases sitting between them. CDR3 sequence: CASTYSAEAFF. Here the CDR3 DNA reads TGTGCCAGCACTTATTCGGCTGAAGCTTTCTTT.

This clonotype has at least ten counts. The genes are TRBV12-3 or TRBV12-4 and TRBJ2-1; TRBD2 is a possible D gene (5 bases). This CDR3 has 12 residues. V lost 3 bases, J lost 9 bases, and 9 bases lay in between. CDR3 bases: TGTGCCAGCAGTTTCACAGAGGGTGAGCAGTTCTTC. Protein: CASSFTEGEQFF.

There are a few counts of this clonotype. The V gene is TRBV4-2, the J gene TRBJ2-1, with 10 bases lining up with TRBD2. J was trimmed by 12 bases and V by 1 base; bases with no gene match: 18. The CDR3 runs 18 residues. The germline gives CDR1 LGHNA, CDR2 YNFKEQ. Written as DNA, the CDR3 is TGTGCCAGCAGCCAAGTAGACTTCCCGGGACTAGCGACTGCGGGGCAGTTCTTC. Translating gives CASSQVDFPGLATAGQFF.

This chain uses TRBV9 with TRBJ2-7, with no clear D. V shed 0 bases and J shed 0 bases, with 13 bases lying between them. In germline, CDR1 is SGDLS, CDR2 YYNGEE. This CDR3 is 16 amino acids long. CDR3 DNA: TGTGCCAGCAGCGTAGGTGTCCCTACGAGCTCCTACGAGCAGTACTTC. As protein: CASSVGVPTSSYEQYF.

Regarding this clonotype: An end of the junction differs from the germline gene, which may be a read error. This rearrangement joins TRBV5-1 to TRBJ2-3; D might be TRBD1 or TRBD2, each matching 5 bases. The CDR3 length is 15 residues. Per the germline V gene, CDR1 is SGHRS and CDR2 is YFSETQ. The CDR3 nucleotides are TGCGCCAGCAGCGGGGGACCCCGCAGCACAGATGCGCAGTATTTT. Translating gives CASSGGPRSTDAQYF.

This clonotype came up a few times. V is TRBV5-1 and J is TRBJ2-3; no definite D call. The V gene lost 2 bases and the J gene lost 1 base, with 11 bases spanning the gap. The CDR3 spans 15 residues. Germline V gene lookup returns CDR1 SGHRS and CDR2 YFSETQ. The CDR3 coding sequence is TGCGCCAGCAGCTTCCGACTTCTCCGCACAGATACGCAGTATTTT. It yields the protein CASSFRLLRTDTQYF.

This clonotype has a handful of counts. The junction departs from the called germline gene at one end, perhaps through a read error. This sequence joins TRBV6-1 and TRBJ2-1; 9 bases match TRBD2. CDR1 and CDR2 from the germline V gene are MNHNS and SASEGT. The length of the CDR3 is 15 residues. DNA for the CDR3: TGTGCCAGCAGGGAGAGCGCGGGAGGGCCTTCACCCCTTTACTTC. Translation: CASRESAGGPSPLYF.

The chain recombines TRBV25-1 with TRBJ2-5; D remains ambiguous. Germline CDR1 is MGHDK and CDR2 is SYGVNS. This CDR3 is built from 14 residues. Deletions cut 3 bases from V and 5 bases from J, with 13 bases between. The CDR3, as DNA: TGTGCCAGCAGTGATCAAGGCAGTTGGGAGACCCAGTACTTC. It translates to CASSDQGSWETQYF.

The chain uses TRBV7-9 and TRBJ2-3; the D is unclear. The CDR3 extends over 15 amino acids. Trimming took 3 bases from V and 1 from J, leaving 11 bases between them. From germline, CDR1 is SEHNR and CDR2 FQNEAQ (reference sequence). The CDR3: CASSFRPVGTDTQYF. The CDR3 DNA follows: TGTGCCAGCAGCTTTCGGCCAGTTGGCACAGATACGCAGTATTTT.

The chain employs TRBV4-1 and TRBJ2-5; 8 bases match TRBD1. The germline gives CDR1 MGHRA, CDR2 YSYEKL. CDR3 length equals 16 residues. J was trimmed by 2 bases and V by 6 bases; bases with no gene match: 11. CDR3 sequence reads: CASRPAGGSRQETQYF. CDR3 nucleotides: TGCGCCAGCAGACCCGCAGGGGGCAGTAGGCAAGAGACCCAGTACTTC.

CDR3 in amino acids: CASSLSGRLGLAETQYF. CDR3 DNA: TGTGCCAGCAGTTTAAGCGGGAGGCTTGGGTTGGCGGAGACCCAGTACTTC. The chain employs TRBV28 and TRBJ2-5; 9 positions agree with TRBD2. CDR3 length: 17 residues. Per the germline V gene, CDR1 is MDHEN and CDR2 is SYDVKM. After removal of 2 bases from V and 5 bases from J, the junction contained 12 bases not matched to a gene.

This clonotype was seen ten or more times. This sequence joins TRBV12-3 or TRBV12-4 and TRBJ1-1, with 7 positions matching TRBD1. J gave up 6 bases and V 5 bases, and 6 bases lay outside the gene matches. This CDR3 is built from 13 residues. CDR3 sequence (DNA): TGTGCCAGCAGTCTAACAGGGGTCTCTGAAGCTTTCTTT. This encodes CASSLTGVSEAFF.

This clonotype was seen more than once but under ten times. The J gene is TRBJ1-4, the V gene TRBV27; D gene uncertain. Trimming took 3 bases from V and 7 from J, leaving 9 bases between them. Germline-derived CDR1 and CDR2 are MNHEY and SMNVEV (reference sequence). This CDR3 is 13 amino acids long. The CDR3: CASSFRASEKLFF. In DNA form, the CDR3 reads TGTGCCAGCAGTTTCCGAGCTTCTGAAAAACTGTTTTTT.

This clonotype was recorded a few times. The rearrangement joins TRBV12-3 or TRBV12-4 to TRBJ2-4; TRBD2 is a possible D gene (6 bases). Trimming left V 5 bases short and J 9 bases short, with 11 bases between. The CDR3 spans 12 residues. CDR3 nucleotides: TGTGCCAGCAGTATCAGGAGGGGCATTCAGTACTTC. It codes for CASSIRRGIQYF.

This clonotype showed up just a few times. The V call is TRBV7-9, the J call TRBJ2-5, with D unclear. CDR1 is SEHNR and CDR2 is FQNEAQ in the germline V gene (reference sequence). Trimming shortened V by 5 bases and J by 5 bases, and 12 bases separated the two germline ends. This CDR3 contains 13 residues. The CDR3 sequence is CASSRETDETQYF. The CDR3, as DNA: TGTGCCAGCAGCCGCGAAACAGATGAGACCCAGTACTTC.